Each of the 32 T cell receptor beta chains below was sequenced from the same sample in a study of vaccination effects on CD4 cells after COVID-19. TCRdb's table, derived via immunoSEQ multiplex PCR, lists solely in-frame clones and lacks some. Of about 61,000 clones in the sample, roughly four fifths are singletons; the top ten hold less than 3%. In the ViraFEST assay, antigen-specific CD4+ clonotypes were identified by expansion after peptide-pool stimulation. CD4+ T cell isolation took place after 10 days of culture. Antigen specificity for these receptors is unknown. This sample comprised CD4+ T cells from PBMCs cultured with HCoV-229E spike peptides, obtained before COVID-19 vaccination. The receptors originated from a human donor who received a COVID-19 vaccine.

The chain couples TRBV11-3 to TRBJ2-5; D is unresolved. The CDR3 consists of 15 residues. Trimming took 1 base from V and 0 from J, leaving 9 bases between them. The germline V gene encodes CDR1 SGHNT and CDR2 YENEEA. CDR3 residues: CASSLGPLYQETQYF. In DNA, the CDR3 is TGTGCCAGCAGCTTAGGTCCCTTGTACCAAGAGACCCAGTACTTC.

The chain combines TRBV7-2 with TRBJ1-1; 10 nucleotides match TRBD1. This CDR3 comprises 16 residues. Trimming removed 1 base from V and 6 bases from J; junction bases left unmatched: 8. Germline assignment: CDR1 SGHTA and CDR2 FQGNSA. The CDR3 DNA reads TGTGCCAGCAGCTTAGATGGGACAGGGGTGTATTCTGAAGCTTTCTTT. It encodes CASSLDGTGVYSEAFF.

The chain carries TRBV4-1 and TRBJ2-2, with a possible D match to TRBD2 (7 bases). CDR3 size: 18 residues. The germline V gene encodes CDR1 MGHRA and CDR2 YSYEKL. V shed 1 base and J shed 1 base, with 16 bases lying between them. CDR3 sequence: CASSQVDWRGQNTGELFF. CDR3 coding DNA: TGCGCCAGCAGCCAAGTCGATTGGCGGGGGCAGAACACCGGGGAGCTGTTTTTT.

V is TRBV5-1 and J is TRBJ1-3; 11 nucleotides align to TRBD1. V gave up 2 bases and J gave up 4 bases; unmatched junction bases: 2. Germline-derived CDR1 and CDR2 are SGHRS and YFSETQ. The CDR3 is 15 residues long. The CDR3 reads CASSFGQGAGNTIYF. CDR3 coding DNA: TGCGCCAGCAGCTTCGGACAGGGGGCCGGAAACACCATATATTTT.

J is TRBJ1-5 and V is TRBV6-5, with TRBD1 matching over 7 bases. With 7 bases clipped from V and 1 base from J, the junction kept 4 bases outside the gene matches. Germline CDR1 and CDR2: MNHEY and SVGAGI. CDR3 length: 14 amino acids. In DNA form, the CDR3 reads TGTGCCAGCAAAAAGACAGGGAGCAATCAGCCCCAGCATTTT. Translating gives CASKKTGSNQPQHF.

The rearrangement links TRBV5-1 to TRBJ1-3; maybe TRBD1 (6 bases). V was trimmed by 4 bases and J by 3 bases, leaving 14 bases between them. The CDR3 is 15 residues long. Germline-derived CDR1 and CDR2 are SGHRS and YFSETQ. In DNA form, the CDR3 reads TGCGCCAGCAGCCCCTCGACAGGAGGTGGAAACACCATATATTTT. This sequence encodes CASSPSTGGGNTIYF.

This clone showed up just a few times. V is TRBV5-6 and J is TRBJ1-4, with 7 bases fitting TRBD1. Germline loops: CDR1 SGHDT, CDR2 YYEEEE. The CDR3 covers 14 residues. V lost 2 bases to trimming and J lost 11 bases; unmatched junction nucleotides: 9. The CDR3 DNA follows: TGTGCCAGCAGCTTTGAAGGGGGCCCCTATAAACTGTTTTTT. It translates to CASSFEGGPYKLFF.

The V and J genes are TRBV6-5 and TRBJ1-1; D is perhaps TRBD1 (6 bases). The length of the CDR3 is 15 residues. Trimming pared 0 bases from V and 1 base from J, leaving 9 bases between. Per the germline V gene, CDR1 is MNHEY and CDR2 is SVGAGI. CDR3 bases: TGTGCCAGCAGTTACTCGGGGGCCGCGAACACTGAAGCTTTCTTT. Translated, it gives CASSYSGAANTEAFF.

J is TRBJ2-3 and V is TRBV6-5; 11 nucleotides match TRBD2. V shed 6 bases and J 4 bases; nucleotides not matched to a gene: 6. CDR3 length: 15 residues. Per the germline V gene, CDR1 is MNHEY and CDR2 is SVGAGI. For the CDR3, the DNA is TGTGCCAGCAGAGATAGCGGGGGGGCCGCAGATACGCAGTATTTT. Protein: CASRDSGGAADTQYF.

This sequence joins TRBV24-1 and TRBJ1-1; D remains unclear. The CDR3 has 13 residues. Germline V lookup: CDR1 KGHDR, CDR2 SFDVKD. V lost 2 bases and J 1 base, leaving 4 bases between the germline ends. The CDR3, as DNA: TGTGCCACCAGTGATTCAGGGAACACTGAAGCTTTCTTT. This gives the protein CATSDSGNTEAFF.

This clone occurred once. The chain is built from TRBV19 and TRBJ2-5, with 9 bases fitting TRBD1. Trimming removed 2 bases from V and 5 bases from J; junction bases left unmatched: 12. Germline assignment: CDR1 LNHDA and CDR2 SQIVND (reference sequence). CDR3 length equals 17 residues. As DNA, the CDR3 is TGTGCCAGTAGTATATCACTTGGACAGGGGAGGGATGAGACCCAGTACTTC. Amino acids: CASSISLGQGRDETQYF.

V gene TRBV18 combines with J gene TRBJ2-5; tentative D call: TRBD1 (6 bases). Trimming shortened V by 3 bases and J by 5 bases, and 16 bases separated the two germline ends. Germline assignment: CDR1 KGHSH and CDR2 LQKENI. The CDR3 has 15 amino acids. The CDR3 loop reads CASSPLGSRGETQYF. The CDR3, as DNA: TGTGCCAGCTCACCGCTGGGATCGAGGGGGGAGACCCAGTACTTC.

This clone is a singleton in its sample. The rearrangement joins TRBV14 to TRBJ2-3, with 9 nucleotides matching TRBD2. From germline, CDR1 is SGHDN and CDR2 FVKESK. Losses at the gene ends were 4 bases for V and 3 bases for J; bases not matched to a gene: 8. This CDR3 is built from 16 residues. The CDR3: CASSPTSGLVTDTQYF. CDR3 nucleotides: TGTGCCAGCAGCCCTACTAGCGGGTTGGTTACAGATACGCAGTATTTT.

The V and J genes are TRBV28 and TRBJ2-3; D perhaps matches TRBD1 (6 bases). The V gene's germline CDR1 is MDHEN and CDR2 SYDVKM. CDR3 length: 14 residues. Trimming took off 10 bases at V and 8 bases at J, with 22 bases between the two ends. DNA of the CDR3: TGTGCCACAGGGGAGAGGGGGACACTTCTTACGCAGTATTTT. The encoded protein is CATGERGTLLTQYF.

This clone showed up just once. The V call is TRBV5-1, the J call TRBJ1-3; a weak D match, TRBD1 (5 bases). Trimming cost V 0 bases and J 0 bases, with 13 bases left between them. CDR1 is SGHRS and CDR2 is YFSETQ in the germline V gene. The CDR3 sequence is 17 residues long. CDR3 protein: CASSLARGGNSGNTIYF. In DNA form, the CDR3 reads TGCGCCAGCAGCTTGGCGCGGGGGGGAAACTCTGGAAACACCATATATTTT.

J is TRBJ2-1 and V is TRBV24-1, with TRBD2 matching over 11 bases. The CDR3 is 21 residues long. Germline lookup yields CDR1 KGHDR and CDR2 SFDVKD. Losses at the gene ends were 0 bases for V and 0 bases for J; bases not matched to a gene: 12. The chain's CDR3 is CATSDLPSGTSGRSSYNEQFF. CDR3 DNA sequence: TGTGCCACCAGTGATTTGCCCTCCGGGACTAGCGGACGGAGCTCCTACAATGAGCAGTTCTTC.

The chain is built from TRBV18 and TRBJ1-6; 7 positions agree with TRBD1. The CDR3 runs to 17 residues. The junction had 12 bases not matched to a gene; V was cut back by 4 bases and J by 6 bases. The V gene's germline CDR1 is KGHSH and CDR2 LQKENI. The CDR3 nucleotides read TGTGCCAGCTCACAGTTACAGGGGCGTAACTCTAATTCACCCCTCCACTTT. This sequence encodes CASSQLQGRNSNSPLHF.

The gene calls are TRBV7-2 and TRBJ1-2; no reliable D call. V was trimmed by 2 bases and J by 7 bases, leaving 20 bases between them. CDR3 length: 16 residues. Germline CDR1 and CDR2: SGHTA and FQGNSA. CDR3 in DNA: TGTGCCAGCAGCTTAAAAGACGCCCTTCGAGGCGGTGGCTACACCTTC. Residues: CASSLKDALRGGGYTF. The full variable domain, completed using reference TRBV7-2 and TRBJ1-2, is GAGVSQSPSNKVTEKGKDVELRCDPISGHTALYWYRQSLGQGLEFLIYFQGNSAPDKSGLPSDRFSAERTGGSVSTLTIQRTQQEDSAVYLCASSLKDALRGGGYTFGSGTRLTVV.

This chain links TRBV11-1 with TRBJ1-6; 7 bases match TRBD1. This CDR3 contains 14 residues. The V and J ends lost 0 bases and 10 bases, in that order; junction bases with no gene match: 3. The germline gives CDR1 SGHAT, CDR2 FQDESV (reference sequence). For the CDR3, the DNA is TGTGCCAGCAGCTTAGCGTCCAGGGGGTCACCCCTCCACTTT. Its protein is CASSLASRGSPLHF.

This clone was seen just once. The CDR3 is CASSVTGGAPYNEQFF. CDR3 sequence (DNA): TGTGCCAGCAGCGTAACCGGGGGGGCTCCTTACAATGAGCAGTTCTTC. The rearrangement uses TRBV9 and TRBJ2-1; 8 bases fit TRBD2. The J segment lost 4 bases and the V segment lost 1 base, leaving 7 bases of the junction unmatched. The germline CDR1 and CDR2 sequences are SGDLS and YYNGEE. The CDR3 is made up of 16 amino acids.

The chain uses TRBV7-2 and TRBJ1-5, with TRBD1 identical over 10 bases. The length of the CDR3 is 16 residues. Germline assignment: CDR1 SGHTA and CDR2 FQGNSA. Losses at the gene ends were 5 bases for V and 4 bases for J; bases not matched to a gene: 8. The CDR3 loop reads CASSDRDRGGNQPQHF. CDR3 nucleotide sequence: TGTGCCAGCAGCGACCGGGACAGGGGAGGGAATCAGCCCCAGCATTTT.

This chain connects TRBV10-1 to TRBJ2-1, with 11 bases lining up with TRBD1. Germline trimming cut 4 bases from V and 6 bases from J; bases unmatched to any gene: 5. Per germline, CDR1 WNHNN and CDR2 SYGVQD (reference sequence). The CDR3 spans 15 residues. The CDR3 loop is CASSATGTGGNEQFF. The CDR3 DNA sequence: TGCGCCAGCAGTGCAACCGGGACAGGGGGCAATGAGCAGTTCTTC.

In DNA, the CDR3 is TGTGCCAGCTCACAATCCGGGACACTACGGACTGGGGCCAACGTCCTGACTTTC. Translating gives CASSQSGTLRTGANVLTF. This chain uses TRBV18 with TRBJ2-6; TRBD1 is a possible D gene (6 bases). The V and J ends lost 4 bases and 2 bases respectively, with 18 bases between them. Germline CDR1 reads KGHSH; CDR2 reads LQKENI. There are 18 residues in the CDR3.

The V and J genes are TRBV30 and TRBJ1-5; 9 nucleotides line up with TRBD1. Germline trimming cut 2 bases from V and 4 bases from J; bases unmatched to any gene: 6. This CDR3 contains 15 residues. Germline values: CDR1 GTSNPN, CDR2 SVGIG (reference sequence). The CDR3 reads CAWSWTGAGNQPQHF. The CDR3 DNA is TGTGCCTGGAGTTGGACAGGGGCAGGTAATCAGCCCCAGCATTTT.

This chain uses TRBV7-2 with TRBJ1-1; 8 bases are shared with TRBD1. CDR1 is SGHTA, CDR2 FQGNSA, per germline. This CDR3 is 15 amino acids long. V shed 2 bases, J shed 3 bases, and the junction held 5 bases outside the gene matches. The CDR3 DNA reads TGTGCCAGCAGCTTAAGGACAGGGACATACACTGAAGCTTTCTTT. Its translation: CASSLRTGTYTEAFF.

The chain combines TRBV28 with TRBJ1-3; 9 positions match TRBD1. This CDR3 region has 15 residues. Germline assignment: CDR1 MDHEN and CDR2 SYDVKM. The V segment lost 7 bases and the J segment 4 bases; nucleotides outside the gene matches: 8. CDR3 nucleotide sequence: TGTGCCAGCACTACCGGGACAGGGTCCGGAAACACCATATATTTT. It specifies CASTTGTGSGNTIYF.

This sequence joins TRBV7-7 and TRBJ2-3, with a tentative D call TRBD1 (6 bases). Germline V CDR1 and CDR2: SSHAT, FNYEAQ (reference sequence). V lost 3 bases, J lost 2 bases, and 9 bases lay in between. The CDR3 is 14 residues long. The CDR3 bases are TGTGCCAGCAGCTTTGGACAGCCCACAGATACGCAGTATTTT. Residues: CASSFGQPTDTQYF.

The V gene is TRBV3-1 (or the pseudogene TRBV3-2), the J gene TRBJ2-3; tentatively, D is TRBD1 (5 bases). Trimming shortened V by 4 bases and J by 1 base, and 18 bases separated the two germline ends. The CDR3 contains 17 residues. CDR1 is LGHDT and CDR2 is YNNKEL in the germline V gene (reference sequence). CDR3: CASSPKGRQLGTDTQYF. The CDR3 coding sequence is TGTGCCAGCAGCCCCAAAGGGCGACAGTTGGGCACAGATACGCAGTATTTT.

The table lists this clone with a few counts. As DNA, the CDR3 is TGCAGTACATTCTATAATTCACCCCTCCACTTT. As protein: CSTFYNSPLHF. This sequence joins TRBV20-1 and TRBJ1-6; D not resolved. The CDR3 is 11 amino acids. Trimming left V 8 bases short and J 3 bases short, with 5 bases between. Germline assignment: CDR1 DFQATT and CDR2 SNEGSKA (reference sequence).

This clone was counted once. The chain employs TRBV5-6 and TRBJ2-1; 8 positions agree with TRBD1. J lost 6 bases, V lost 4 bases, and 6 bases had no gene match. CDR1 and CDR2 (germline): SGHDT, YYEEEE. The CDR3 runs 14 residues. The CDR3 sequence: CASSVTGAGNEQFF. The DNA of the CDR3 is TGTGCCAGCAGCGTGACAGGGGCCGGCAATGAGCAGTTCTTC.

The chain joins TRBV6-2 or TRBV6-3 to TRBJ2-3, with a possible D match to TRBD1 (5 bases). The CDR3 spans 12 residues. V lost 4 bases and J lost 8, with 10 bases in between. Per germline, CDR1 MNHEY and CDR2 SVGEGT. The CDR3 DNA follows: TGTGCCAGCAGTTGGGGCCAAAGTACGCAGTATTTT. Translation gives CASSWGQSTQYF.

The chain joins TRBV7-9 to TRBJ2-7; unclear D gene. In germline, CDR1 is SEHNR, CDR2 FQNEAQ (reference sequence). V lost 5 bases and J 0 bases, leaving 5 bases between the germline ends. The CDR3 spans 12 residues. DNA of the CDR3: TGTGCCAGCAGCCCCAGCTCCTACGAGCAGTACGTC. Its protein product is CASSPSSYEQYV.